One TCR beta chain is described in this entry. This sample is part of a study of blood T cell repertoires in COVID-19. Sequencing used immunoSEQ multiplex PCR; TCRdb keeps in-frame clones, though not all of them. The sample includes about 380,000 clones, about 90% seen only once; the top ten take about 1.5%. Germline CDR1 and CDR2: SNHLY and FYNNEI. The CDR3 has 17 amino acids. The V gene end was trimmed by 4 bases and the J gene end by 4 bases; junction bases not matched to a gene: 8. What was sequenced was PBMCs or T cells enriched from blood (not recorded which). This chain uses TRBV2 with TRBJ2-3, with 13 nucleotides matching TRBD2. This TCR was sampled from a man aged 25 to 45 who had recovered from COVID-19. The CDR3 sequence: CASSAPGLAGPPDTQYF. DNA for the CDR3: TGTGCCAGCAGTGCCCCGGGACTAGCGGGGCCCCCAGATACGCAGTATTTT. Full variable domain (rest looked up from reference TRBV2 and TRBJ2-3): EPEVTQTPSHQVTQMGQEVILRCVPISNHLYFYWYRQILGQKVEFLVSFYNNEISEKSEIFDDQFSVERPDGSNFTLKIRSTKLEDSAMYFCASSAPGLAGPPDTQYFGPGTRLTVL.